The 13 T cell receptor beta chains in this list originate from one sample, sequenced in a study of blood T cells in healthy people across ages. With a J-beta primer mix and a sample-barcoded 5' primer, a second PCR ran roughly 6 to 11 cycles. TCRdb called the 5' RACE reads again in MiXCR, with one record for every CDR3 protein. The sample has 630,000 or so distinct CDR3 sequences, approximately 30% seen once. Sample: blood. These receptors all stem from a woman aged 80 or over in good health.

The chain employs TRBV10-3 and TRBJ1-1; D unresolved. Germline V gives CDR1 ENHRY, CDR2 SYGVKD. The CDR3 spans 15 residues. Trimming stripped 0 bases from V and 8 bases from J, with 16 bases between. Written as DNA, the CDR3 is TGTGCCATCAGTGAGTCGACGACGGGAAGTGAAGAAGCTTTCTTT. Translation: CAISESTTGSEEAFF.

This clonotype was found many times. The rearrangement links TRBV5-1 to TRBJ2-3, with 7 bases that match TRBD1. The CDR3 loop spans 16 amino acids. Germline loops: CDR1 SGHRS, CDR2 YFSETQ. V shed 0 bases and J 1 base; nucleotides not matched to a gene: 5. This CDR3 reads CASSLGRGTGTDTQYF. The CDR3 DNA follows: TGCGCCAGCAGCTTGGGTAGGGGGACAGGCACAGATACGCAGTATTTT.

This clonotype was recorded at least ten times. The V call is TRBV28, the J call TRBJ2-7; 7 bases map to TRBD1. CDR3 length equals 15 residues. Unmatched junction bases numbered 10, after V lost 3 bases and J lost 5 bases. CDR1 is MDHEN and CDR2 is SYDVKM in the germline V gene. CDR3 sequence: CASSFRLGQGDEQYF. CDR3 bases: TGTGCCAGCAGTTTCCGTTTGGGGCAGGGGGACGAGCAGTACTTC.

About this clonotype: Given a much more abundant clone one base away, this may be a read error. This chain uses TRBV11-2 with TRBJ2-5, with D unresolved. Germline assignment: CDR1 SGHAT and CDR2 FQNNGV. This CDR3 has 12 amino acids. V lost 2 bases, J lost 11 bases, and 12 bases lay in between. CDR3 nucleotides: TGTGCCAGCAGCTTAAGTAGAACAGAGCAGTACTTC. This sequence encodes CASSLSRTEQYF.

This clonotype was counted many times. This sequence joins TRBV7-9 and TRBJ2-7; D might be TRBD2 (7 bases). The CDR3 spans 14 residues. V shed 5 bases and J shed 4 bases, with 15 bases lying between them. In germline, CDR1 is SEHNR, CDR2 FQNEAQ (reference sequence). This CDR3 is CASSGGGRSYEQYF. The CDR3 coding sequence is TGTGCCAGCAGCGGGGGGGGCAGGTCATACGAGCAGTACTTC.

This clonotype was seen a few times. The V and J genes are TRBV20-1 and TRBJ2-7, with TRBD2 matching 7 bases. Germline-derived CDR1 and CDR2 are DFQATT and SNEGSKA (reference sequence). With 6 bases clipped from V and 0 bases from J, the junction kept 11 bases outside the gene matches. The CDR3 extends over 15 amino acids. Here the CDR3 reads CSASGSGESSYEQYF. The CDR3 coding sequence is TGCAGTGCCTCTGGAAGCGGGGAGAGCTCCTACGAGCAGTACTTC.

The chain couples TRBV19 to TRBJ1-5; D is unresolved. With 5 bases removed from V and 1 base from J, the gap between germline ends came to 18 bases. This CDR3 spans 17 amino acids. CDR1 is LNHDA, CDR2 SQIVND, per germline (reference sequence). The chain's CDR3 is CASSFVVGLGSNQPQHF. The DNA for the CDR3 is TGTGCCAGTAGTTTTGTTGTCGGACTGGGGAGCAATCAGCCCCAGCATTTT.

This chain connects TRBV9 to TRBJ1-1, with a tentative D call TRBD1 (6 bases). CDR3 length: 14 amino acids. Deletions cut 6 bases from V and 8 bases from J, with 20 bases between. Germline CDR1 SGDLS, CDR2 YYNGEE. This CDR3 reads CASTRHTGISEAFF. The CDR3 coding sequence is TGTGCCAGCACTCGACACACAGGGATCTCCGAAGCTTTCTTT.

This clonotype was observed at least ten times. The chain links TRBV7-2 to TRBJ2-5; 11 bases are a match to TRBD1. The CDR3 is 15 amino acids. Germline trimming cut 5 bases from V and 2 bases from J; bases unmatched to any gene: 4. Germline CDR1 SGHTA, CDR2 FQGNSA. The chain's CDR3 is CASSDRDRGQETQYF. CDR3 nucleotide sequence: TGTGCCAGCAGCGACCGGGACAGGGGGCAAGAGACCCAGTACTTC.

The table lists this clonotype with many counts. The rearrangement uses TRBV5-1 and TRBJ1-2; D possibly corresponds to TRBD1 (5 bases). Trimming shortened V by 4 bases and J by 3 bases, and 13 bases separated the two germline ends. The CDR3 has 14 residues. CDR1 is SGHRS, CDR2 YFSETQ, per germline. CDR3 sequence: CASSQSGTYYGYTF. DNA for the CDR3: TGCGCCAGCAGCCAATCCGGGACTTACTATGGCTACACCTTC. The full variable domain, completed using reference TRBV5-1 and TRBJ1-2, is KAGVTQTPRYLIKTRGQQVTLSCSPISGHRSVSWYQQTPGQGLQFLFEYFSETQRNKGNFPGRFSGRQFSNSRSEMNVSTLELGDSALYLCASSQSGTYYGYTFGSGTRLTVV.

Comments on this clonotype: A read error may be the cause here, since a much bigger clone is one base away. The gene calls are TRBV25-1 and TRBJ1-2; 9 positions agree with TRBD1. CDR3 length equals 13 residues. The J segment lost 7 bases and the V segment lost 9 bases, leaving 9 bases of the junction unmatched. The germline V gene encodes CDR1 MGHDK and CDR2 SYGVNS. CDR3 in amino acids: CASPGTGPSGYTF. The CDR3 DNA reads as TGTGCCAGTCCAGGGACAGGGCCGTCTGGCTACACCTTC.

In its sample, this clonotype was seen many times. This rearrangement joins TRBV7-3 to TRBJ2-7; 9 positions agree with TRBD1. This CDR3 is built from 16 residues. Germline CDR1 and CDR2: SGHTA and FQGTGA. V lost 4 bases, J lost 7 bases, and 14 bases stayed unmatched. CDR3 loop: CASSYNTGTGSTEQYF. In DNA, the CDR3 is TGTGCCAGCAGCTACAATACCGGGACAGGGAGTACGGAGCAGTACTTC.

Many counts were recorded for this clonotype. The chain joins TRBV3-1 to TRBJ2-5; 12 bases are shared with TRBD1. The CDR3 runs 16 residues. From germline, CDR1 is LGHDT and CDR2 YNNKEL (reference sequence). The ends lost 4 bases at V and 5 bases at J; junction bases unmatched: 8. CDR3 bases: TGTGCCAGCAGCCTGGGGACAGGGGGCTTTTTGGAGACCCAGTACTTC. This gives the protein CASSLGTGGFLETQYF.